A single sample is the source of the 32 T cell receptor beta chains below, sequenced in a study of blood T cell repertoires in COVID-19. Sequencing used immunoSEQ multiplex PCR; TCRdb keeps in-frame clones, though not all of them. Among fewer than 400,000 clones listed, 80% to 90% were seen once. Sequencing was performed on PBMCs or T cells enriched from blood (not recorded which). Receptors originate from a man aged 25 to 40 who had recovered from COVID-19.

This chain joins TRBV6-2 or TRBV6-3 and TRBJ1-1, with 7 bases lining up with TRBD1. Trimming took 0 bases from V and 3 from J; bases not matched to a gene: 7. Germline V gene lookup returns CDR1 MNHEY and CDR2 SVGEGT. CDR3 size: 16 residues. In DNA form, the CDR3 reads TGTGCCAGCAGTTACTCAGTGGACAGGACATACACTGAAGCTTTCTTT. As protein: CASSYSVDRTYTEAFF.

CDR3 residues: CASSGSGLSYGYTF. CDR3 DNA: TGTGCCAGTAGTGGGTCCGGACTATCCTATGGCTACACCTTC. This rearrangement joins TRBV19 to TRBJ1-2; no definite D call. Trimming cost V 5 bases and J 4 bases, with 14 bases left between them. This CDR3 contains 14 residues. The V gene's germline CDR1 is LNHDA and CDR2 SQIVND (reference sequence).

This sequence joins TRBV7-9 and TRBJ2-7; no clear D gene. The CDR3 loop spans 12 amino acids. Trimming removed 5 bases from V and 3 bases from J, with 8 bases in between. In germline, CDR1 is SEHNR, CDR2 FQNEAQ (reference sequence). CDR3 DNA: TGTGCCAGCAGCGCACTACGCTACGAGCAGTACTTC. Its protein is CASSALRYEQYF.

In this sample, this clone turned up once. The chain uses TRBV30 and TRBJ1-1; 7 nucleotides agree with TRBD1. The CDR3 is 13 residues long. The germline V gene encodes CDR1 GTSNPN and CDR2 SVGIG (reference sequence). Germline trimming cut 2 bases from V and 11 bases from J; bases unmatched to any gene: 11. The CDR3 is CAWSSEGAVGAFF. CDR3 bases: TGTGCCTGGAGTTCGGAGGGGGCGGTGGGGGCTTTCTTT.

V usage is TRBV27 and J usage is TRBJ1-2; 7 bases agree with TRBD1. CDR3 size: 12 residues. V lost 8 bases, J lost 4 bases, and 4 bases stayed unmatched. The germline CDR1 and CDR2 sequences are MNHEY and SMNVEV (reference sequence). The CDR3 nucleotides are TGTGCCAGCTGGCGGGACAGCTATGGCTACACCTTC. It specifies CASWRDSYGYTF.

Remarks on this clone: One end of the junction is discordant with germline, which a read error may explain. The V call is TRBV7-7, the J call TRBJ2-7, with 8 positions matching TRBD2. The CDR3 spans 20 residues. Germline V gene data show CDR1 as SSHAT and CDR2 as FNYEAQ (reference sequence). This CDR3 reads CASSPLRGGGLYHSPYEQYF. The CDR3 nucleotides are TGTGCTAGCAGTCCTCTTCGGGGGGGTGGGCTCTACCATTCCCCCTACGAGCAGTACTTC.

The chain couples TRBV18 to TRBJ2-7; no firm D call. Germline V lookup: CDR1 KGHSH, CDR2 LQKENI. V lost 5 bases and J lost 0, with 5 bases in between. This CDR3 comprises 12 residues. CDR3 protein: CASSSNSYEQYF. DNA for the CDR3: TGTGCCAGCTCATCAAACTCCTACGAGCAGTACTTC. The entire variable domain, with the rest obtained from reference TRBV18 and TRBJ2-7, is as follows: NAGVMQNPRHLVRRRGQEARLRCSPMKGHSHVYWYRQLPEEGLKFMVYLQKENIIDESGMPKERFSAEFPKEGPSILRIQQVVRGDSAAYFCASSSNSYEQYFGPGTRLTVT.

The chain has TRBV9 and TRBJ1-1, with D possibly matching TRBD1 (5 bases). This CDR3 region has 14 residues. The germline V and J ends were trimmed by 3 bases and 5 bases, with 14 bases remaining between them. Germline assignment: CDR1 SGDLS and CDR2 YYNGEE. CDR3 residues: CASSAPRGGTEAFF. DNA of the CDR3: TGTGCCAGCAGCGCCCCGCGGGGGGGGACTGAAGCTTTCTTT.

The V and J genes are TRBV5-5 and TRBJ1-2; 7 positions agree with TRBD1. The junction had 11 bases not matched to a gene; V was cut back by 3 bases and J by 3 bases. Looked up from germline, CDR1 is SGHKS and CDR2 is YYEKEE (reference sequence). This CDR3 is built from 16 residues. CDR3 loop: CASSWRPSTGDYGYTF. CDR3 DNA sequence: TGTGCCAGCAGCTGGAGGCCATCAACAGGGGACTATGGCTACACCTTC. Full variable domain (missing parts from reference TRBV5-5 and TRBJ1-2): DAGVTQSPTHLIKTRGQQVTLRCSPISGHKSVSWYQQVLGQGPQFIFQYYEKEERGRGNFPDRFSARQFPNYSSELNVNALLLGDSALYLCASSWRPSTGDYGYTFGSGTRLTVV.

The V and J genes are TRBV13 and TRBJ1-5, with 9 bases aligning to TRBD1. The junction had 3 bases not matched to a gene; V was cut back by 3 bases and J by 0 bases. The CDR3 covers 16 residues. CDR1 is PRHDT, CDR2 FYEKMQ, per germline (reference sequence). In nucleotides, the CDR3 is TGTGCCAGCAGCTTGGGACAGGGCCTTAGCAATCAGCCCCAGCATTTT. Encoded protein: CASSLGQGLSNQPQHF.

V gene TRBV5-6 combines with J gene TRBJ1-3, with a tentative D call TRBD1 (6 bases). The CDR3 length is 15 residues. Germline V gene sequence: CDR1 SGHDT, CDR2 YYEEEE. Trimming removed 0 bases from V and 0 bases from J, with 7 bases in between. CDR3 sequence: CASSLGTVSGNTIYF. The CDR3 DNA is TGTGCCAGCAGCTTGGGGACAGTCTCTGGAAACACCATATATTTT.

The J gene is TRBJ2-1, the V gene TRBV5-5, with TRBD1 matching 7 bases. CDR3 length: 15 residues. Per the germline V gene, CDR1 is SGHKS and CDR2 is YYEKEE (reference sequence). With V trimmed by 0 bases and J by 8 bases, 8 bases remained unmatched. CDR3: CASSLGTGFWDEQFF. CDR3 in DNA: TGTGCCAGCAGCTTGGGGACAGGATTTTGGGATGAGCAGTTCTTC.

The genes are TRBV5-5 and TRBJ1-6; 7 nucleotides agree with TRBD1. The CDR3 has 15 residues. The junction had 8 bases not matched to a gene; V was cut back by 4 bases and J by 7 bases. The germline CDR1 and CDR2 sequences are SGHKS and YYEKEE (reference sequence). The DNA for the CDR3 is TGTGCCAGCAGCCCAGGGACAGACAAAAATTCACCCCTCCACTTT. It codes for CASSPGTDKNSPLHF.

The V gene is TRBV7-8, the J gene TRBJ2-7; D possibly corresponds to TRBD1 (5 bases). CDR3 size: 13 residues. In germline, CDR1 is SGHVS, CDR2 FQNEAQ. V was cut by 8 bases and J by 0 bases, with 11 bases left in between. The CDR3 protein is CASLTDNSYEQYF. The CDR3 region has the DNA TGTGCCAGCTTAACGGACAACTCCTACGAGCAGTACTTC.

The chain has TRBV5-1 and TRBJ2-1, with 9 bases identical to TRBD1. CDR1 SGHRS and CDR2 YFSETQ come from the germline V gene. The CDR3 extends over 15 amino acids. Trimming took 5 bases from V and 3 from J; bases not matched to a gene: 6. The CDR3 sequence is CASSQGQGNYNEQFF. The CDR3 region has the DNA TGCGCCAGCAGTCAGGGACAGGGAAACTACAATGAGCAGTTCTTC.

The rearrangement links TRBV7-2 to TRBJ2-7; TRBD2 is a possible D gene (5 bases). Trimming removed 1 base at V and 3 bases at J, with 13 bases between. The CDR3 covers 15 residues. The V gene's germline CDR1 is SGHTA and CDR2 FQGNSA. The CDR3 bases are TGTGCCAGCAGCTTAGGAGGGCAGGTATACTACGAGCAGTACTTC. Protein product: CASSLGGQVYYEQYF.

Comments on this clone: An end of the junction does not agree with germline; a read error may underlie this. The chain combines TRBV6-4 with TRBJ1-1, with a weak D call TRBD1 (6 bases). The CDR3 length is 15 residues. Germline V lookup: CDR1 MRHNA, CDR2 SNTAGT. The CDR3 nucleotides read TGTGCCAGCAGTGACTCAAGAACAGGGAACCCTGAAGCTTTCTTT. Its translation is CASSDSRTGNPEAFF.

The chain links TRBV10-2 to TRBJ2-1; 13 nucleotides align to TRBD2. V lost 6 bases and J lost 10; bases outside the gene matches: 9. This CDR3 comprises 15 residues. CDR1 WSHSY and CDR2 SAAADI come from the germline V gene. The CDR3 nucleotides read TGCGCCAGCAGCCAAGGACTAGCGGGGGTCGACGAGCAGTTCTTC. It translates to CASSQGLAGVDEQFF.

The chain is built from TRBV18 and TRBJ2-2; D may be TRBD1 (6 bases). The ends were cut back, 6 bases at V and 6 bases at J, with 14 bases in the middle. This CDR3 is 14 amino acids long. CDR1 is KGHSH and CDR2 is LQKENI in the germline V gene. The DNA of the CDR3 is TGTGCCAGCTCTCAACAGGGTCGGGCCGGGGAGCTGTTTTTT. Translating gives CASSQQGRAGELFF.

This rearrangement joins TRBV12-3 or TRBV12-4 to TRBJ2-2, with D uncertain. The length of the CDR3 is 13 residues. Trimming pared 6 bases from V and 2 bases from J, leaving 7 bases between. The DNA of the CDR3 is TGTGCCAGCAGCCCCACTAACACCGGGGAGCTGTTTTTT. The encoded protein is CASSPTNTGELFF.

The CDR3 sequence: CAWSPQFRDSVNQPQHF. CDR3 bases: TGTGCCTGGAGCCCCCAATTTCGGGACTCAGTAAATCAGCCCCAGCATTTT. V gene TRBV30 combines with J gene TRBJ1-5; a weak D match, TRBD1 (5 bases). The V end lost 3 bases, the J end lost 4 bases, and 22 bases lay between the germline ends. CDR1 and CDR2 (germline): GTSNPN, SVGIG (reference sequence). The CDR3 totals 17 residues.

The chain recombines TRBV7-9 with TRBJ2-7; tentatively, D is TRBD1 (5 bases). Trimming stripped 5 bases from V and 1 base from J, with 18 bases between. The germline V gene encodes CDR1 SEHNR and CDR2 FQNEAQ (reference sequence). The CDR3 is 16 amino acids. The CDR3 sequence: CASSPPMWGSSYEQYF. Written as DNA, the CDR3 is TGTGCCAGCAGCCCACCTATGTGGGGCTCATCCTACGAGCAGTACTTC.

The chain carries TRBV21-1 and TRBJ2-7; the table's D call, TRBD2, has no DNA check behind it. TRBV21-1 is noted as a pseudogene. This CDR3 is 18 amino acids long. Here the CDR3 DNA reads TGTGCCAGCAGCAAAATTCTAGCGGGAGGGCCTGGGATCTACGAGCAGTACTTC. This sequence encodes CASSKILAGGPGIYEQYF.

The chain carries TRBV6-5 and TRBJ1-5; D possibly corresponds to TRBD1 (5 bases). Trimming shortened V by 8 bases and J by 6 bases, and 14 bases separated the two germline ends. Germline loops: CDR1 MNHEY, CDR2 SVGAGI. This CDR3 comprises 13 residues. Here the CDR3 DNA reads TGTGCCAGCCGGTCTTCCGGGGGTCAGCCCCAGCATTTT. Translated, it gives CASRSSGGQPQHF.

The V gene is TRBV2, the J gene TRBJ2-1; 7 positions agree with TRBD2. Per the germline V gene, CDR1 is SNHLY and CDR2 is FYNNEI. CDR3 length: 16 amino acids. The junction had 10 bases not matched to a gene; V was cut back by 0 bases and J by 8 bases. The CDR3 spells CASSEALPLAVDEQFF. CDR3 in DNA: TGTGCCAGCAGTGAAGCGCTTCCCCTAGCGGTCGATGAGCAGTTCTTC.

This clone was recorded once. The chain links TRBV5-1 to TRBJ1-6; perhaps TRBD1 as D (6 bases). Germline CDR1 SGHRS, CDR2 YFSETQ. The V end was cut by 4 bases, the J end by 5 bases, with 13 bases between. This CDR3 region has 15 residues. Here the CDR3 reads CASSPTTGDNSPLHF. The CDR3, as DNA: TGCGCCAGCAGCCCAACGACAGGAGATAATTCACCCCTCCACTTT.

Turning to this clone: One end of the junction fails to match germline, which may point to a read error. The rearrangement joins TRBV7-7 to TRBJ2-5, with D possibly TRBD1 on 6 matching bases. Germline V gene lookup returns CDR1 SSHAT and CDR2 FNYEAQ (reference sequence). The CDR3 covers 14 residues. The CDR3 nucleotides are TGTGCTAGCAGCTTGACGGACAGCCAAGAGACCCAGTACTTC. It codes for CASSLTDSQETQYF.

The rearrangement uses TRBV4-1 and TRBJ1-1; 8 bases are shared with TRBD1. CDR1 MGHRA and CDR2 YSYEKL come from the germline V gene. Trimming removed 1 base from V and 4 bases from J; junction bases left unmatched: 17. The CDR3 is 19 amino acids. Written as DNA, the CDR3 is TGCGCCAGCAGCCAAGCTGGCCCCCGGACCTCAGGGGGCAGCACTGAAGCTTTCTTT. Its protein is CASSQAGPRTSGGSTEAFF.

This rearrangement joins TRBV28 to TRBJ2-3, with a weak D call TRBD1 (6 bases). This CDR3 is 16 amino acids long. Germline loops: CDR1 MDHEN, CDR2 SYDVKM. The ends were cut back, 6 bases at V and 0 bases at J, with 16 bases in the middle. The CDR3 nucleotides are TGTGCCAGCAGCTTCAACAGGGCGGTGAGCACAGATACGCAGTATTTT. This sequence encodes CASSFNRAVSTDTQYF.

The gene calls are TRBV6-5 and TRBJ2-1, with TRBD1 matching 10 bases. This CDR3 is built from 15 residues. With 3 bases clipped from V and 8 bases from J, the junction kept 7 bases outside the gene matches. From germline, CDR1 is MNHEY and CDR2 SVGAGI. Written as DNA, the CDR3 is TGTGCCAGCAGTTATAGGACAGGGGGTATCGATGAGCAGTTCTTC. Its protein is CASSYRTGGIDEQFF.

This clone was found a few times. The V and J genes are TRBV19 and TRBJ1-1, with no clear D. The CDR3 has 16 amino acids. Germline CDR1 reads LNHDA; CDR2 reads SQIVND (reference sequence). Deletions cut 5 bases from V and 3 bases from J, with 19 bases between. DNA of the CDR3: TGTGCCAGTAGTGATCGCCAGCCCCTCGGGGACACTGAAGCTTTCTTT. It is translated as CASSDRQPLGDTEAFF.

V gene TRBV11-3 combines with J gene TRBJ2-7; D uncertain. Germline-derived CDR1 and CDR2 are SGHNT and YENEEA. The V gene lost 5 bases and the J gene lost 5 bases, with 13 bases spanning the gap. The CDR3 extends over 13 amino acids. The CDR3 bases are TGTGCCAGCAGCCCCTCGGCTCGGGACGAGCAGTACTTC. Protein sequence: CASSPSARDEQYF.